The 19 T cell receptor beta chains reported below all come from one sample, sequenced in a study of blood T cell repertoires in COVID-19. Some clones are missing from TCRdb's copy, which holds only in-frame ones; the method was immunoSEQ multiplex PCR. The table lists 100,000 to 150,000 clones, around 85% of them singletons. Material for sequencing was peripheral blood. The receptors were gathered from a woman aged 45-60 years with acute or convalescent COVID-19.

The rearrangement uses TRBV7-6 and TRBJ2-7; the match to TRBD1 covers 8 bases. Germline V gene lookup returns CDR1 SGHVS and CDR2 FNYEAQ. V gave up 5 bases and J gave up 2 bases; unmatched junction bases: 11. This CDR3 has 16 amino acids. CDR3 sequence reads: CASSPGGQGGPYEQYF. The CDR3 nucleotides are TGTGCCAGCAGCCCCGGAGGACAGGGCGGTCCCTACGAGCAGTACTTC.

CDR3 nucleotides: TGTGCTAGTGCCGTAGGACAGGGGGCTTATGGCTACACCTTC. Translated: CASAVGQGAYGYTF. This sequence joins TRBV12-5 and TRBJ1-2; TRBD1 matches 11 bases. J lost 5 bases, V lost 7 bases, and 6 bases had no gene match. Germline values: CDR1 LGHNT, CDR2 FRNRAP. This CDR3 spans 14 amino acids.

The chain joins TRBV5-1 to TRBJ2-1; no clear D. Germline assignment: CDR1 SGHRS and CDR2 YFSETQ. The CDR3 has 13 residues. The germline V and J ends were trimmed by 4 bases and 5 bases, with 10 bases remaining between them. CDR3 nucleotide sequence: TGCGCCAGCAGCGTATCTATTAACAATGAGCAGTTCTTC. Translation: CASSVSINNEQFF.

This chain connects TRBV6-5 to TRBJ2-2; 8 bases align to TRBD1. Germline V gene sequence: CDR1 MNHEY, CDR2 SVGAGI. With 8 bases clipped from V and 6 bases from J, the junction kept 5 bases outside the gene matches. The CDR3 sequence is 13 residues long. The CDR3, as DNA: TGTGCCAGCGCGACAGGGGTGGCCGGGGAGCTGTTTTTT. Translation: CASATGVAGELFF.

This clone was observed a few times. Written as DNA, the CDR3 is TGTGCCAGCAGTTTTTTGAGTCAGCCCCAGCATTTT. This translates into CASSFLSQPQHF. The V and J genes are TRBV12-3 or TRBV12-4 and TRBJ1-5; D not resolved. The CDR3 has 12 amino acids. The ends were cut back, 3 bases at V and 6 bases at J, with 6 bases in the middle.

This chain links TRBV10-3 with TRBJ2-1; the match to TRBD1 covers 7 bases. In germline, CDR1 is ENHRY, CDR2 SYGVKD. Germline trimming cut 2 bases from V and 9 bases from J; bases unmatched to any gene: 10. The CDR3 runs to 15 residues. CDR3 sequence reads: CAISEPGTAWGEQFF. The CDR3, as DNA: TGTGCCATCAGTGAGCCCGGGACAGCCTGGGGTGAGCAGTTCTTC.

The V gene is TRBV24-1, the J gene TRBJ1-2; D may be TRBD1 (5 bases). Germline values: CDR1 KGHDR, CDR2 SFDVKD. The V end was cut by 1 base, the J end by 6 bases, with 8 bases between. The CDR3 runs to 13 residues. The CDR3 coding sequence is TGTGCCACCAGTGATTTTAGGGGTAATGGCTACACCTTC. Translation gives CATSDFRGNGYTF.

The genes are TRBV30 and TRBJ1-3; TRBD1 matches at 7 bases. CDR3 length: 13 amino acids. V trimming: 5 bases; J trimming: 5 bases; junction bases outside the gene matches: 6. Germline lookup yields CDR1 GTSNPN and CDR2 SVGIG (reference sequence). In DNA form, the CDR3 reads TGTGCCTGGCGAGACAGGGCCCGAAACACCATATATTTT. Translating it yields CAWRDRARNTIYF.

The chain uses TRBV19 and TRBJ1-1, with 11 bases lining up with TRBD1. The CDR3 has 16 amino acids. Germline assignment: CDR1 LNHDA and CDR2 SQIVND (reference sequence). The J segment lost 4 bases and the V segment lost 3 bases, leaving 7 bases of the junction unmatched. The CDR3 spells CASSMTTGTGGTEAFF. CDR3 DNA: TGTGCCAGTAGTATGACCACCGGGACAGGGGGCACTGAAGCTTTCTTT.

The V gene is TRBV5-4, the J gene TRBJ1-2, with D perhaps matching TRBD1 (6 bases). The CDR3 totals 13 residues. From germline, CDR1 is SGHNT and CDR2 YYREEE (reference sequence). V lost 5 bases to trimming and J lost 4 bases, with 12 bases between them. The CDR3 sequence: CASRKQGTYGYTF. The CDR3, as DNA: TGTGCCAGCAGGAAACAGGGAACCTATGGCTACACCTTC.

This sequence joins TRBV5-6 and TRBJ2-3; 10 nucleotides agree with TRBD1. Germline CDR1 SGHDT, CDR2 YYEEEE. V lost 4 bases to trimming and J lost 6 bases; unmatched junction nucleotides: 2. This CDR3 region has 13 residues. Here the CDR3 DNA reads TGTGCCAGCAGCACGGACAGGGGGGATACGCAGTATTTT. It yields the protein CASSTDRGDTQYF.

The CDR3 bases are TGTGCCTGGAACAGCGGGGGGGCCCAGAATGAGCAGTTCTTC. This translates into CAWNSGGAQNEQFF. The V and J genes are TRBV30 and TRBJ2-1; 10 bases map to TRBD2. The CDR3 contains 14 residues. V shed 4 bases, J shed 7 bases, and the junction held 7 bases outside the gene matches. CDR1 is GTSNPN, CDR2 SVGIG, per germline (reference sequence).

The gene calls are TRBV20-1 and TRBJ1-2; a weak D match, TRBD1 (6 bases). Trimming took off 4 bases at V and 6 bases at J, with 21 bases between the two ends. CDR1 and CDR2 (germline): DFQATT, SNEGSKA (reference sequence). This CDR3 spans 15 amino acids. CDR3 nucleotide sequence: TGCAGTGCTACTGATCCTGAACAGGGCATCGATGGCTACACCTTC. This gives the protein CSATDPEQGIDGYTF.

This chain links TRBV5-1 with TRBJ2-3, with D hard to call. There are 14 residues in the CDR3. Deletions cut 5 bases from V and 3 bases from J, with 13 bases between. CDR1 and CDR2 (germline): SGHRS, YFSETQ. The CDR3 here is CASSFNLETDTQYF. DNA for the CDR3: TGCGCCAGCAGTTTCAACTTGGAGACAGATACGCAGTATTTT.

The rearrangement uses TRBV5-1 and TRBJ1-3, with 8 bases aligning to TRBD1. The CDR3 is 14 residues long. V dropped 4 bases and J dropped 2; count of bases not matched to a gene: 2. Germline loops: CDR1 SGHRS, CDR2 YFSETQ. The DNA of the CDR3 is TGCGCCAGCAGCAGGACAGGGCCTGGAAACACCATATATTTT. Protein sequence: CASSRTGPGNTIYF.

The chain employs TRBV4-1 and TRBJ1-1; TRBD1 aligns across 9 bases. Germline CDR1 reads MGHRA; CDR2 reads YSYEKL. Trimming at V came to 0 bases and at J to 11 bases, leaving 4 bases not matched to a gene. CDR3 length: 13 residues. CDR3 sequence reads: CASSQDYRGRAFF. The CDR3 DNA is TGCGCCAGCAGCCAAGATTACAGGGGGCGGGCTTTCTTT.

In its sample, this clone was seen once. The chain is built from TRBV13 and TRBJ1-3; a weak D match, TRBD1 (5 bases). Germline lookup yields CDR1 PRHDT and CDR2 FYEKMQ (reference sequence). With 7 bases removed from V and 1 base from J, the gap between germline ends came to 11 bases. The CDR3 has 14 residues. The CDR3 is CASTVQGSGNTIYF. In DNA form, the CDR3 reads TGTGCCAGCACCGTCCAGGGATCTGGAAACACCATATATTTT. Combining the CDR3 with reference TRBV13 and TRBJ1-3 gives the whole variable domain AAGVIQSPRHLIKEKRETATLKCYPIPRHDTVYWYQQGPGQDPQFLISFYEKMQSDKGSIPDRFSAQQFSDYHSELNMSSLELGDSALYFCASTVQGSGNTIYFGEGSWLTVV.

The chain is built from TRBV24-1 and TRBJ1-6, with TRBD1 identical over 9 bases. The CDR3 is made up of 15 amino acids. The junction had 2 bases not matched to a gene; V was cut back by 1 base and J by 8 bases. Germline V CDR1 and CDR2: KGHDR, SFDVKD. The CDR3, as DNA: TGTGCCACCAGTGATTTTAGGACAGGGGATTCACCCCTCCACTTT. Translating it yields CATSDFRTGDSPLHF.

The chain links TRBV29-1 to TRBJ2-3; TRBD2 aligns across 8 bases. The CDR3 has 17 amino acids. The V segment lost 3 bases and the J segment 5 bases; nucleotides outside the gene matches: 16. Germline V gene sequence: CDR1 SQVTM, CDR2 ANQGSEA. In DNA, the CDR3 is TGCAGCGTTGACGGACTCGCGGGGGGCGGGGGCGGAGATACGCAGTATTTT. This codes for CSVDGLAGGGGGDTQYF.